This TCR beta chain was sequenced in a study of shared clonotypes between healthy human individuals. The overall study: The cohort comprised a couple of women and a few men. Their ages spanned 18 to 49 years. Per donor, three plates held CD4 naive cells, three held CD4 memory, two held CD8 naive and one held CD8 memory.

Overall study findings and caveats: It was anticipated that sequencing depth would influence how many clonotypes donors shared.

Donors were healthy HIV-negative adults without recently reported acute infections or vaccinations. A word on this clone: What it binds is not known.

Clones were sequenced by immunoSEQ multiplex PCR, and TCRdb holds only the in-frame ones, with some missing. The sample has 2 million to 2.5 million clones, roughly 93% seen once; the top ten hold 0.35% to 0.5%. CDR3 length: 15 residues. Germline V gene data show CDR1 as LGHNA and CDR2 as YSLEER. V lost 3 bases to trimming and J lost 5 bases; unmatched junction nucleotides: 6. The origin of this receptor is a man younger than 35 in good health. Some clones in this sample may be carry-over from other donors' samples. V is TRBV4-3 and J is TRBJ2-3; 9 nucleotides match TRBD2. Material: naive CD4+ T cells from PBMCs. Regarding subset: CD45RA+ positively selected. The CDR3 protein is CASSQSSGGRDTQYF. The CDR3 DNA is TGCGCCAGCAGCCAGAGTAGCGGGGGCCGAGATACGCAGTATTTT.